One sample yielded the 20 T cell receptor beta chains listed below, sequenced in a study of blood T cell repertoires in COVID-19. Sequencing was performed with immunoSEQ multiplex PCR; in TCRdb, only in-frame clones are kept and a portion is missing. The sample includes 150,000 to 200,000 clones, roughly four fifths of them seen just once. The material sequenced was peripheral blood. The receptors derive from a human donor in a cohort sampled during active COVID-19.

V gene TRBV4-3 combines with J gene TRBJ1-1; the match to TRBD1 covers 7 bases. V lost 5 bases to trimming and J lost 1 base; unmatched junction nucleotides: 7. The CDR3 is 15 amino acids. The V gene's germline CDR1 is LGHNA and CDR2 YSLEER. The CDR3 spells CASSAEGAKNTEAFF. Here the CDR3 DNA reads TGCGCCAGCAGCGCCGAGGGGGCCAAGAACACTGAAGCTTTCTTT.

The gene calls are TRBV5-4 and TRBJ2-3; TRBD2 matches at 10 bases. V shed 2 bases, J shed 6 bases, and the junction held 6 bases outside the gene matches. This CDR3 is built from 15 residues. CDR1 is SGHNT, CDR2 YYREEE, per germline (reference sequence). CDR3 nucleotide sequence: TGTGCCAGCAGCTTTTCTAGCGGGGGAGAGGATACGCAGTATTTT. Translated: CASSFSSGGEDTQYF.

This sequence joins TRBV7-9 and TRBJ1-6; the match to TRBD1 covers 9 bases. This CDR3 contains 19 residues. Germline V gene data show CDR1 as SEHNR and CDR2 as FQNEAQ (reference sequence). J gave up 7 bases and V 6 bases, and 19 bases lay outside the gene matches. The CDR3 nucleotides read TGTGCCAGCAGGCCCTGGACAGGGGCCCACCTTCGGCGGAATTCACCCCTCCACTTT. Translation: CASRPWTGAHLRRNSPLHF.

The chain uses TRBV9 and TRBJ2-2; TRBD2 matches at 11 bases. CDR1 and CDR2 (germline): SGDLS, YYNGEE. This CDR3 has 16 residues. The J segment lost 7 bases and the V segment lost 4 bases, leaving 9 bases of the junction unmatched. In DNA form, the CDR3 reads TGTGCCAGCAGCCCGAGTCGGCTAGCGGGGGGCGGGGAGCTGTTTTTT. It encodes CASSPSRLAGGGELFF.

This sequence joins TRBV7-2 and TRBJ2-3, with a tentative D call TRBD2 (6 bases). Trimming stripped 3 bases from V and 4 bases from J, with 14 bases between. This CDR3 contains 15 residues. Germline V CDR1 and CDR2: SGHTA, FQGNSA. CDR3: CASSFSRERADTQYF. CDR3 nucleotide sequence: TGTGCCAGCAGCTTTTCGAGGGAGCGGGCAGATACGCAGTATTTT.

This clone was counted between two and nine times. The CDR3 region has the DNA TGTGCCACCAGCCCTTCGGATCAGGTCCCTGGAAACACCATATATTTT. Protein product: CATSPSDQVPGNTIYF. The chain carries TRBV15 and TRBJ1-3; D not resolved. Trimming took off 5 bases at V and 2 bases at J, with 16 bases between the two ends. The CDR3 is 16 residues long. The germline gives CDR1 LNHNV, CDR2 YYDKDF (reference sequence).

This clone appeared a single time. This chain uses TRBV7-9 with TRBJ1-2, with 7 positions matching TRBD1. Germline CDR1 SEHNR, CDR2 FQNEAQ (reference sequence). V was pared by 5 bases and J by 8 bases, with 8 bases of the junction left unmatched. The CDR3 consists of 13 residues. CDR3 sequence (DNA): TGTGCCAGCAGCCCCGGGACAGCGATCGGCTACACCTTC. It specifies CASSPGTAIGYTF.

CDR3 protein: CASSRWEGETQYF. The CDR3 nucleotides read TGTGCCAGCTCTAGATGGGAGGGAGAGACCCAGTACTTC. The V call is TRBV6-5, the J call TRBJ2-5; TRBD2 agrees at 7 bases. After removal of 8 bases from V and 4 bases from J, the junction contained 7 bases not matched to a gene. Germline values: CDR1 MNHEY, CDR2 SVGAGI. This CDR3 spans 13 amino acids.

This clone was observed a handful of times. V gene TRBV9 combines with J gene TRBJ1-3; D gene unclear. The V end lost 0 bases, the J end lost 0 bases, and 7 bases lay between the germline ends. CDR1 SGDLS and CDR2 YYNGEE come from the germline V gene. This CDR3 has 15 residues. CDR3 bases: TGTGCCAGCAGCGTAGAAGCAAACTCTGGAAACACCATATATTTT. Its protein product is CASSVEANSGNTIYF.

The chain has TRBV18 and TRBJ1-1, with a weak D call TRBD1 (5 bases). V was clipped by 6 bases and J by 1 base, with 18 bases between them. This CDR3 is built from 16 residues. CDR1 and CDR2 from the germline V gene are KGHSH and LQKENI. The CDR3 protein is CASSRIWTKSNTEAFF. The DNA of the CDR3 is TGTGCCAGCTCGCGGATTTGGACAAAATCGAACACTGAAGCTTTCTTT.

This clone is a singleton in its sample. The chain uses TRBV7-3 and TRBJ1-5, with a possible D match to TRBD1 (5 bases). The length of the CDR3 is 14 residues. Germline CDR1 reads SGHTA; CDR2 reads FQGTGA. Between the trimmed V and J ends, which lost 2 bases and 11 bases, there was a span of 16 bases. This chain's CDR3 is CASSLGPGPLAQHF. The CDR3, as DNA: TGTGCCAGCAGCTTAGGTCCAGGGCCCCTGGCCCAGCATTTT.

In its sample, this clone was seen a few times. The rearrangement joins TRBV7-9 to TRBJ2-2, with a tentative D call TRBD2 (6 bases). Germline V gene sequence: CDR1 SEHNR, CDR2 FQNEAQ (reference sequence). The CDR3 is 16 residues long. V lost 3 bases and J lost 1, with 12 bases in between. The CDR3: CASSFLRDGNTGELFF. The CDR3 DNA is TGTGCCAGCAGCTTTTTGCGGGACGGGAACACCGGGGAGCTGTTTTTT.

CDR3 DNA: TGCGCCAGCAGCCAAGATAGCAGGGCCAATGAGCAGTTCTTC. It specifies CASSQDSRANEQFF. V usage is TRBV4-3 and J usage is TRBJ2-1; weak D call: TRBD1 (5 bases). Germline V CDR1 and CDR2: LGHNA, YSLEER. The CDR3 is 14 amino acids. V was clipped by 0 bases and J by 6 bases, with 9 bases between them.

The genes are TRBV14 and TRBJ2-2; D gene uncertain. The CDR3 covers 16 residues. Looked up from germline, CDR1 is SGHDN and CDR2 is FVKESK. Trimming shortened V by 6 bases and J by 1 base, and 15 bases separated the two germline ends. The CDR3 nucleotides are TGTGCCAGCAGTCCTTCGCCCGACAAGAACACCGGGGAGCTGTTTTTT. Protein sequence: CASSPSPDKNTGELFF. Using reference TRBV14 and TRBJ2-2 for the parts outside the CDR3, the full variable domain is EAGVTQFPSHSVIEKGQTVTLRCDPISGHDNLYWYRRVMGKEIKFLLHFVKESKQDESGMPNNRFLAERTGGTYSTLKVQPAELEDSGVYFCASSPSPDKNTGELFFGEGSRLTVL.

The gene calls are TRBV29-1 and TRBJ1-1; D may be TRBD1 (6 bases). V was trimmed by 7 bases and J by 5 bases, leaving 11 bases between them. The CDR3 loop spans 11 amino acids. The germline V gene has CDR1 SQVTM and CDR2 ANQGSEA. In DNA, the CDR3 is TGCAGCGCCTCCCAGGGGACTGAAGCTTTCTTT. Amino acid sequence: CSASQGTEAFF.

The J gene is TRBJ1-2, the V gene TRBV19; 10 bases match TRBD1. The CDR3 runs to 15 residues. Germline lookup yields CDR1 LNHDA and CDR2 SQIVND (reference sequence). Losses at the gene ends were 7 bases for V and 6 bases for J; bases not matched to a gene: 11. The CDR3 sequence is CASTTSGTGVHGYTF. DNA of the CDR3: TGTGCCAGTACCACGTCCGGGACAGGGGTTCATGGCTACACCTTC. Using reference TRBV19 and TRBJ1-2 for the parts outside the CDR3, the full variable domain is DGGITQSPKYLFRKEGQNVTLSCEQNLNHDAMYWYRQDPGQGLRLIYYSQIVNDFQKGDIAEGYSVSREKKESFPLTVTSAQKNPTAFYLCASTTSGTGVHGYTFGSGTRLTVV.

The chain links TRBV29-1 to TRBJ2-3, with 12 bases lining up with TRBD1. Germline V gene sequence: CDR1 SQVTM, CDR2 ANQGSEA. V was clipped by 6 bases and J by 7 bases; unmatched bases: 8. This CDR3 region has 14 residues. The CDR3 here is CSVAGTGGTNTQYF. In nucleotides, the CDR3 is TGCAGCGTGGCCGGGACAGGGGGCACGAATACGCAGTATTTT.

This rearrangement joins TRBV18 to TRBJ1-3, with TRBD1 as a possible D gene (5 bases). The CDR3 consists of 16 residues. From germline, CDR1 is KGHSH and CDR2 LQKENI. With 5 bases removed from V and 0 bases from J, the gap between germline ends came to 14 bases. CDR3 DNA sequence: TGTGCCAGCTCAGCGGGGGTTGCAAGCTCTGGAAACACCATATATTTT. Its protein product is CASSAGVASSGNTIYF.

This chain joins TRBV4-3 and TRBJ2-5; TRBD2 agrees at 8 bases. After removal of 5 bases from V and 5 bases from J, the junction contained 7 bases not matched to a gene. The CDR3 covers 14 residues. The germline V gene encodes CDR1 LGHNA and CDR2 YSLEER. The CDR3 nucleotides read TGCGCCAGCAGCAAAAAAGCGGGGGTTGAGACCCAGTACTTC. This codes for CASSKKAGVETQYF.

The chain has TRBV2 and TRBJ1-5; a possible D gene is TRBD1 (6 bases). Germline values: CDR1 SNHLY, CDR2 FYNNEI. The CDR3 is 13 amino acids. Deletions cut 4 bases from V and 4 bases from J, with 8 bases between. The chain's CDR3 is CASSGGTNQPQHF. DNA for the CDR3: TGTGCCAGCAGTGGGGGGACAAATCAGCCCCAGCATTTT. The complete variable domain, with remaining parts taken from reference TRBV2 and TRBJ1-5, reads EPEVTQTPSHQVTQMGQEVILRCVPISNHLYFYWYRQILGQKVEFLVSFYNNEISEKSEIFDDQFSVERPDGSNFTLKIRSTKLEDSAMYFCASSGGTNQPQHFGDGTRLSIL.